The 11 T cell receptor beta chains given below trace back to one sample, sequenced in a study of T cell repertoires in cytomegalovirus infection. TCRdb itself ran the reads through MiXCR, one entry per CDR3 protein. Here the sample spans some 480,000 distinct CDR3 sequences, roughly a third being singletons. Antigen specificity for these receptors is unknown. Here the sequenced sample was cultured PBMCs, taken from culture after CMV antigen stimulation. The receptors originated from a human donor in good health (CMV status not recorded). Some clones in this sample may be carry-over from other donors' samples.

The rearrangement links TRBV4-1 to TRBJ2-5; the D is unclear. Germline loops: CDR1 MGHRA, CDR2 YSYEKL. V was shortened by 0 bases and J by 4 bases, with 9 bases between the two germline ends. The CDR3 is 14 amino acids. The CDR3 protein is CASSQDESRETQYF. The DNA of the CDR3 is TGCGCCAGCAGCCAAGATGAAAGCAGAGAGACCCAGTACTTC.

There are a few counts of this clonotype. J is TRBJ2-1 and V is TRBV20-1; 12 positions match TRBD1. With V trimmed by 1 base and J by 3 bases, 19 bases remained unmatched. CDR1 and CDR2 from the germline V gene are DFQATT and SNEGSKA (reference sequence). The CDR3 has 21 amino acids. CDR3 amino acids: CSARGDLGTGGDPLIYNEQFF. Written as DNA, the CDR3 is TGCAGTGCTAGAGGGGATTTGGGGACAGGGGGCGATCCCCTAATCTACAATGAGCAGTTCTTC.

This chain connects TRBV19 to TRBJ1-5, with 8 bases aligning to TRBD1. Germline lookup yields CDR1 LNHDA and CDR2 SQIVND (reference sequence). The CDR3 sequence is 16 residues long. After removal of 4 bases from V and 3 bases from J, the junction contained 8 bases not matched to a gene. CDR3 in amino acids: CASSTPGQGFNQPQHF. CDR3 in DNA: TGTGCCAGTAGTACACCCGGACAGGGTTTCAATCAGCCCCAGCATTTT.

This chain links TRBV18 with TRBJ2-7, with 11 bases fitting TRBD2. With V trimmed by 6 bases and J by 6 bases, 4 bases remained unmatched. Germline V gene sequence: CDR1 KGHSH, CDR2 LQKENI. The CDR3 contains 13 residues. CDR3 bases: TGTGCCAGCTCTCCTAGCGGGAGGAGCGAGCAGTACGTC. As protein: CASSPSGRSEQYV.

This clonotype was counted between two and nine times. The chain links TRBV12-3 or TRBV12-4 to TRBJ2-1; no clear D. V shed 1 base and J shed 4 bases, with 8 bases lying between them. There are 14 residues in the CDR3. The CDR3 DNA is TGTGCCAGCAGTTTAGAAACTGGGTACAATGAGCAGTTCTTC. Translating gives CASSLETGYNEQFF.

The chain links TRBV7-2 to TRBJ2-3; D is possibly TRBD2 (7 bases). The CDR3 runs 18 residues. The germline CDR1 and CDR2 sequences are SGHTA and FQGNSA. Trimming stripped 1 base from V and 8 bases from J, with 25 bases between. The CDR3 nucleotides are TGTGCCAGCAGCTTAGAGTGGGCGGGAGTAGGGGGTCGGAGTACGCAGTATTTT. Translating it yields CASSLEWAGVGGRSTQYF.

The chain carries TRBV5-3 and TRBJ1-2; D unclear. TRBV5-3 is identified as an open reading frame with a role that is uncertain. The CDR3 is 11 residues long. The V end was cut by 8 bases, the J end by 8 bases, with 13 bases between. The CDR3 reads CASSAPAGYTF. CDR3 DNA: TGTGCCAGCAGCGCCCCAGCCGGCTACACCTTC.

This clonotype came up a few times. J is TRBJ1-5 and V is TRBV19; D gene ambiguous. The CDR3 covers 14 residues. V was pared by 3 bases and J by 4 bases, with 10 bases between. Germline lookup yields CDR1 LNHDA and CDR2 SQIVND (reference sequence). This CDR3 reads CASSIRQPNQPQHF. For the CDR3, the DNA is TGTGCCAGTAGTATCAGGCAGCCAAATCAGCCCCAGCATTTT.

Turning to this clonotype: A read error is possible here, since a much larger clone lies one base away. J is TRBJ1-3 and V is TRBV7-2; 7 bases match TRBD1. Germline loops: CDR1 SGHTA, CDR2 FQGNSA. CDR3 length equals 20 residues. The CDR3 nucleotides are TGTGCCAGCAGCTTAGGCCGACAGGGCCGTGTCATATCCTCTGGAAACAACATATATTTT. Encoded protein: CASSLGRQGRVISSGNNIYF.

The chain is built from TRBV4-1 and TRBJ2-7, with 7 bases fitting TRBD2. This CDR3 has 16 amino acids. Trimming removed 4 bases from V and 1 base from J; junction bases left unmatched: 10. CDR1 and CDR2 from the germline V gene are MGHRA and YSYEKL. In DNA form, the CDR3 reads TGCGCCAGCAGCCCGACAGCGGGACTAACTTCCTACGAGCAGTACTTC. Encoded protein: CASSPTAGLTSYEQYF.

Comments on this clonotype: One end of the junction is discordant with germline, which a read error may explain. This rearrangement joins TRBV12-3 or TRBV12-4 to TRBJ2-2; D might be TRBD2 (6 bases). This CDR3 spans 15 amino acids. CDR3 DNA sequence: TGTGCCAGCAACCTCGGAGGGGCGAGCACCGGGGAGCTGTCTTTT. This gives the protein CASNLGGASTGELSF.